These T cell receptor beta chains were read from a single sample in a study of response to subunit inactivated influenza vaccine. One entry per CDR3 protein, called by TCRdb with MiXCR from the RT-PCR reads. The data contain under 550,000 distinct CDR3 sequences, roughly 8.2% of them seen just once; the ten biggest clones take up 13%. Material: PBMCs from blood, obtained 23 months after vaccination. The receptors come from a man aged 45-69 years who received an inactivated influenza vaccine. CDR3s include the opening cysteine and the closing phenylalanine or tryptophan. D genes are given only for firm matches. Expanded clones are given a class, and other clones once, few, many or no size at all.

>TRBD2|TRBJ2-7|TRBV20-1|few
TGCAGTGCTCAAAGGACTAGCGGGGTCTACGAGCAGTACTTC
CSAQRTSGVYEQYF
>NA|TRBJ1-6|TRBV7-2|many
TGTGCCAGCAGCCCGGGGAGGACGAATTCACCCCTCCACTTT
CASSPGRTNSPLHF
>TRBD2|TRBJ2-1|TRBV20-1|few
TGCAGTGCTCGTGTACCGGGACTAGAGCATAACAATGAGCAGTTCTTC
CSARVPGLEHNNEQFF
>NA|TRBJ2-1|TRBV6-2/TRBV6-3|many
TGTGCCAGCAGTTACTCGACTAGTACCAGCTCCTACAATGAGCAGTTCTTC
CASSYSTSTSSYNEQFF
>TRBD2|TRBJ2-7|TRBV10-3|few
TGTGCCATCAGTGAGTCAAGCGGGGGGGCCGGCTACGAGCAGTACTTC
CAISESSGGAGYEQYF
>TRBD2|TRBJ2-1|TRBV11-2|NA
TGTGCCAGCAGTCCCGGGAGGCGGGAGCCGTACAATGAGCAGTTCTTC
CASSPGRREPYNEQFF
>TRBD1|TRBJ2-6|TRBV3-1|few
TGTGCCAGCAGCCACCTGGACAGGTTCTACTCTGGGGCCAACGTCCTGACTTTC
CASSHLDRFYSGANVLTF
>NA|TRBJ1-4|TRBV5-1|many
TGCGCCAGCAGCTTGGCCTACAGAAGCGACGAAAAACTGTTTTTT
CASSLAYRSDEKLFF
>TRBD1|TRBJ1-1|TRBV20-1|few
TGCAGTGCTAGACTTACTGGGACAGCTGAAGCTTTCTTT
CSARLTGTAEAFF
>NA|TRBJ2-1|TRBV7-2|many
TGTGCCAGCAGCTTAGGCGGCTCGAGGGGAGGTGAGCAGTTCTTC
CASSLGGSRGGEQFF
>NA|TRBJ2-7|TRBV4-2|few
TGTGCCAGCAGCCAAGATAAGTGGGCTTCCTACGAGCAGTACTTC
CASSQDKWASYEQYF
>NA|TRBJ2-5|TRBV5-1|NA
TGCGCCAGCAGCCAAACCCTGGACCCTGGGGAGACCCAGTACTTC
CASSQTLDPGETQYF
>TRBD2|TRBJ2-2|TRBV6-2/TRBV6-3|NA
TGTGCCAGCAGTACACCGGGACTAGCGGGAGGGCCATTGTCCGGGGAGCTGTTTTTT
CASSTPGLAGGPLSGELFF
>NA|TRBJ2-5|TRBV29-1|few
TGCAGCGTTGAAGGAGGCAGACAAGAGACCCAGTACTTC
CSVEGGRQETQYF
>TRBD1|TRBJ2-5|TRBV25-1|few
TGTGCCAGCAGTGATGGCGGGACAGGGCTAGAGACCCAGTACTTC
CASSDGGTGLETQYF
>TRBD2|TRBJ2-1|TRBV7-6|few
TGTGCCAGCAGCCAAACTAGCGGGAGGTCTGATGAGCAGTTCTTC
CASSQTSGRSDEQFF
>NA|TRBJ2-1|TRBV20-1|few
TGCAGTGCTAAGGAGGACCCCCTCTACAATGAGCAGTTCTTC
CSAKEDPLYNEQFF
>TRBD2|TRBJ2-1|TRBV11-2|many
TGTGCCAGCAGCTCGCTAGCGGGAGGAGGCTACAATGAGCAGTTCTTC
CASSSLAGGGYNEQFF
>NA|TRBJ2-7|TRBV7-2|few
TGTGCCAGCAGATCGCTCCTACCTACCTACGAGCAGTACTTC
CASRSLLPTYEQYF
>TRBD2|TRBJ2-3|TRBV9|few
TGTGCCAGCAGCGCCCCCCTGGAGACTAGCGGTCAGGTTACGCAGTATTTT
CASSAPLETSGQVTQYF
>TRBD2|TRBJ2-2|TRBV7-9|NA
TGTGCCAGCTGCTTGCTAGCGGGAGAGACCGGGGAGCTGTTTTTT
CASCLLAGETGELFF
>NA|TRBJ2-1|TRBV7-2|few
TGTGCCAGCAGCTTAGCTCCCACTTGGAGCTCCTACAATGAGCAGTTCTTC
CASSLAPTWSSYNEQFF
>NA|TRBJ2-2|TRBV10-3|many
TGTGCCATCAGTTATCGGCCCGGGGAGCTGTTTTTT
CAISYRPGELFF
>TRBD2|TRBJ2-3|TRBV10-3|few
TGTGCCATCAGCCTGGGGACTAGAAGAGCCGCAGATACGCAGTATTTT
CAISLGTRRAADTQYF
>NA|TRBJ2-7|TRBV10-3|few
TGTGCCATCAGTGATGGCCAGGGAAGAGAGCAGTACTTC
CAISDGQGREQYF
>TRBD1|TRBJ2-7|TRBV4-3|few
TGCGCCAGCAGCCAAGAGCTAAAACAGGGGGTATCCTACGAGCAGTACTTC
CASSQELKQGVSYEQYF
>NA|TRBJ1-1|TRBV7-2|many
TGTGCCAGCAGCCCTCGGGGCCTTGGGCCTGAAGCTTTCTTT
CASSPRGLGPEAFF
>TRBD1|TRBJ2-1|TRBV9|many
TGTGCCAGCAGCGCAGGGACAGGGGGTTACAATGAGCAGTTCTTC
CASSAGTGGYNEQFF
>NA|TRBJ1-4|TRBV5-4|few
TGTGCCAGCAGCCTGCCCGCGGGTGGGGGAAAACTGTTTTTT
CASSLPAGGGKLFF
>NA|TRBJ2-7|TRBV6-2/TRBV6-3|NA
TGTGCCAGCAGACCCGGGGCCGGCTACGAGCAGTACTTC
CASRPGAGYEQYF
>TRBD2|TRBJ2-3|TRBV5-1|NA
TGCGCCAGCAGCTCCCAACTAGCGGGGGGGCAAGATACGCAGTATTTT
CASSSQLAGGQDTQYF
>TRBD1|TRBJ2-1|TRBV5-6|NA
TGTGCCAGCAGCCCCGTTGTGGGACAGGGTTACAATGAGCAGTTCTTC
CASSPVVGQGYNEQFF
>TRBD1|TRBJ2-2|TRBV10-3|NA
TGTGCCATCGGATATAACAGGGGAAACACCGGGGAGCTGTTTTTT
CAIGYNRGNTGELFF
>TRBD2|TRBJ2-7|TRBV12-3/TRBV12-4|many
TGTGCCAGCAGTTTATGGCGGGGGGCCTACTCCGAGCAGTACTTC
CASSLWRGAYSEQYF
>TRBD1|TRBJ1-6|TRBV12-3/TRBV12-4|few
TGTGCCAGCGTAGCACAGGGGCATTCACCCCTCCACTTT
CASVAQGHSPLHF
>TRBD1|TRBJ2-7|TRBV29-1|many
TGCAGCGTTGGGCAGGGGGTCTACGAGCAGTACTTC
CSVGQGVYEQYF
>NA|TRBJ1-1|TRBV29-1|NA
TGCAGCGTTGAGGGAGAGACATTGAACACTGAAGCTTTCTTT
CSVEGETLNTEAFF
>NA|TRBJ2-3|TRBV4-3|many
TGCGCCAGCAGCCAAGATGTGTTAAGGGCGGGACTGGGGGCAGATACGCAGTATTTT
CASSQDVLRAGLGADTQYF
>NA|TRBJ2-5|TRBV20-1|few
TGCAGTGCTAGAACCGGGAGCAGAGAGACCCAGTACTTC
CSARTGSRETQYF
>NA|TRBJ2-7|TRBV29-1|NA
TGCAGCGTTGACACCCCATACGAGCAGTACTTC
CSVDTPYEQYF
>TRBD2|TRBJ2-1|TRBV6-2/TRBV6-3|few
TGTGCCAGCAGTTACTCGGGACTAGCGGGGCCCTACTACAATGAGCAGTTCTTC
CASSYSGLAGPYYNEQFF
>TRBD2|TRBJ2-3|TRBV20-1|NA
TGCAGTGCTAGAAAGACTAGCGTTAGCACAGATACGCAGTATTTT
CSARKTSVSTDTQYF
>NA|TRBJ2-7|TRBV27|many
TGTGCCAGCAGTTCACTCGGACAAGGGTCCTACGAGCAGTACTTC
CASSSLGQGSYEQYF
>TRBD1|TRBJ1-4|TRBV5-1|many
TGCGCCAGCAGCACGACAGGGGGCAGTGAAAAACTGTTTTTT
CASSTTGGSEKLFF
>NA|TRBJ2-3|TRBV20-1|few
TGCAGTGCTAGAGATGGGGATTTGGGTCGGTATTTT
CSARDGDLGRYF
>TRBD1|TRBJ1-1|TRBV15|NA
TGTGCCACCAGCAGAGGGGGACAGGGTAACACTGAAGCTTTCTTT
CATSRGGQGNTEAFF
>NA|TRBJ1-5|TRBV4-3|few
TGCGCCAGCAGCCCAGACTATAGCAATCAGCCCCAGCATTTT
CASSPDYSNQPQHF
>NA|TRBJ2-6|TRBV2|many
TGTGCCAGCAGAATGCAGGGCCTTGGGGCCAACGTCCTGACTTTC
CASRMQGLGANVLTF
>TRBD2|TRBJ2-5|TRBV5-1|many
TGCGCCAGCAGCAAGAGCCCGGGACTAGTGATTGAGACCCAGTACTTC
CASSKSPGLVIETQYF
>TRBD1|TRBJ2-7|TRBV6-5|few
TGTGCCAGCAGTTTTGGGACAGGGATCTACGAGCAGTACTTC
CASSFGTGIYEQYF
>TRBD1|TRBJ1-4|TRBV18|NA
TGTGCCAGCTCACAACGACAGGGAGGCAATGAAAAACTGTTTTTT
CASSQRQGGNEKLFF
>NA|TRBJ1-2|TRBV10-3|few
TGTGCCATCAGATGGACGGATTCCGGCTACACCTTC
CAIRWTDSGYTF